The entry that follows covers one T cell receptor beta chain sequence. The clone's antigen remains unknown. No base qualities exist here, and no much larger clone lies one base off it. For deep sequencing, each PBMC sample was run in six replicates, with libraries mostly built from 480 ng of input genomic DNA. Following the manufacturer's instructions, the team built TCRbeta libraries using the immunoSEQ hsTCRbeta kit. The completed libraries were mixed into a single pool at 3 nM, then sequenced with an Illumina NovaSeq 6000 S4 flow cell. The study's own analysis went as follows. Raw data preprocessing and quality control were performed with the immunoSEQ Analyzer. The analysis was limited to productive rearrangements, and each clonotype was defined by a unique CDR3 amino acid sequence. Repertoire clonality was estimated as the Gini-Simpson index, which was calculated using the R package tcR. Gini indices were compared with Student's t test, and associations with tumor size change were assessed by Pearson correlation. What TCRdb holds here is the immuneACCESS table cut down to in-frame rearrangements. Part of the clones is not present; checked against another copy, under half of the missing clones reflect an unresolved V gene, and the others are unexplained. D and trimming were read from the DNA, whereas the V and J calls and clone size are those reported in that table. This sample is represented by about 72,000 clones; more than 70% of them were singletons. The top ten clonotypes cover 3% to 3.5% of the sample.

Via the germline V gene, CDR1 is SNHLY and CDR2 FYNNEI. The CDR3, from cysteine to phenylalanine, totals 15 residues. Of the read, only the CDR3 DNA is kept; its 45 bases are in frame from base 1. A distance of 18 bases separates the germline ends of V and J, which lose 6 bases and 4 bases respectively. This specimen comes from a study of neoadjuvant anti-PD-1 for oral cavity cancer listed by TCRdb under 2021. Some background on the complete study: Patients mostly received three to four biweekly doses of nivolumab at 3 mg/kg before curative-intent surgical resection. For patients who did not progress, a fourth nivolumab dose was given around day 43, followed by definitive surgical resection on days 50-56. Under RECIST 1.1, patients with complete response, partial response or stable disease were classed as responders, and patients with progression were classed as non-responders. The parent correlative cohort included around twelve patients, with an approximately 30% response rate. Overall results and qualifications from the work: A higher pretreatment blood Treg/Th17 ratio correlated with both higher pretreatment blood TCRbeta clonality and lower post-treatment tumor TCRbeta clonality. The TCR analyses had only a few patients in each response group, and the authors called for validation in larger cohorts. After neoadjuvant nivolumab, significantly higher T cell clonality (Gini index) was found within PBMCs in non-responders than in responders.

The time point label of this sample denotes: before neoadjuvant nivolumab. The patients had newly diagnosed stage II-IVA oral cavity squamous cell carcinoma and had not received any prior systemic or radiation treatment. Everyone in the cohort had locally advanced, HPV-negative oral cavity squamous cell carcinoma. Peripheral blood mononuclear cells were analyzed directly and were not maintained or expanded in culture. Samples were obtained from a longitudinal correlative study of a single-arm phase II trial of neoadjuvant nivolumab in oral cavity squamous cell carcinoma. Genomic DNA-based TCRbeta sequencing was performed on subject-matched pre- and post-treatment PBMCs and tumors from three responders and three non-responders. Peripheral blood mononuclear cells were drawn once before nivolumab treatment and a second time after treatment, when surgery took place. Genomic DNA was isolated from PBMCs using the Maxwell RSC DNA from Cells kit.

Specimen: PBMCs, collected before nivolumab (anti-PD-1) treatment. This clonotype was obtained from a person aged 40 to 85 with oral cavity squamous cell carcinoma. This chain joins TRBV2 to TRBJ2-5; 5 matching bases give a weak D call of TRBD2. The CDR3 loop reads CASSGLLGVGETQYF. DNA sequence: TGTGCCAGCAGCGGACTGTTGGGCGTTGGAGAGACCCAGTACTTC.